These 20 T cell receptor beta chains originate from one sample sequenced in a study of cytomegalovirus exposure and HLA in healthy donors. The study ran its PCR with 60 Vbeta and 13 Jbeta primers. Measured with immunoSEQ multiplex PCR; TCRdb has only the in-frame clones, and not every one. The repertoire has about 150,000 clones, 79% of them found once; the top ten carry 6.5% to 8.5%. The sample comprised PBMCs. These receptor sequences come from a woman aged 40 to 50 in good health and CMV-seropositive.

The chain combines TRBV18 with TRBJ1-2, with 10 bases aligning to TRBD1. V was pared by 4 bases and J by 6 bases, with 14 bases of the junction left unmatched. The CDR3 is made up of 17 amino acids. From germline, CDR1 is KGHSH and CDR2 LQKENI. In DNA, the CDR3 is TGTGCCAGCTCACGGAACACCGGGACAGGGGATAGAAATGGCTACACCTTC. Protein: CASSRNTGTGDRNGYTF.

Turning to this clone: The sample has other DNA sequences that encode this CDR3 too. The chain employs TRBV18 and TRBJ2-5; the match to TRBD2 covers 7 bases. From germline, CDR1 is KGHSH and CDR2 LQKENI. J lost 2 bases, V lost 3 bases, and 6 bases had no gene match. The CDR3 is 15 amino acids. DNA of the CDR3: TGTGCCAGCTCACCCCGCGGGGGAGATCAAGAGACCCAGTACTTC. Translation gives CASSPRGGDQETQYF.

The chain links TRBV6-4 to TRBJ2-3, with 7 bases aligning to TRBD1. V gave up 2 bases and J gave up 6 bases; unmatched junction bases: 11. Per germline, CDR1 MRHNA and CDR2 SNTAGT. The CDR3 contains 16 residues. The chain's CDR3 is CASSDPSGGKEDTQYF. DNA of the CDR3: TGTGCCAGCAGTGACCCCTCAGGGGGAAAGGAGGATACGCAGTATTTT.

The chain recombines TRBV10-3 with TRBJ2-7; TRBD2 might be the D (5 bases). This CDR3 spans 12 amino acids. V lost 3 bases to trimming and J lost 3 bases, with 6 bases between them. From germline, CDR1 is ENHRY and CDR2 SYGVKD. CDR3 DNA sequence: TGTGCCATCAGTGACGGGGACTACGAGCAGTACTTC. This translates into CAISDGDYEQYF.

The rearrangement uses TRBV9 and TRBJ2-7; D is uncertain. Trimming removed 1 base from V and 2 bases from J, with 10 bases in between. The CDR3 has 14 residues. Germline CDR1 reads SGDLS; CDR2 reads YYNGEE. The CDR3 bases are TGTGCCAGCAGCGTAAATATGGGCCCCTACGAGCAGTACTTC. Translation: CASSVNMGPYEQYF.

The rearrangement joins TRBV10-3 to TRBJ2-2; 8 nucleotides agree with TRBD1. CDR1 and CDR2 (germline): ENHRY, SYGVKD. CDR3 length equals 15 residues. Trimming at V came to 6 bases and at J to 0 bases, leaving 3 bases not matched to a gene. The CDR3 DNA sequence: TGTGCCATCAGCCGGACAGGGACGAACACCGGGGAGCTGTTTTTT. Encoded protein: CAISRTGTNTGELFF.

V is TRBV6-4 and J is TRBJ1-2; 9 bases fit TRBD1. The germline V gene encodes CDR1 MRHNA and CDR2 SNTAGT. Trimming cost V 6 bases and J 5 bases; bases outside gene matches: 4. The CDR3 has 13 amino acids. The CDR3 DNA sequence: TGTGCCAGCAGCATGGGACAGGGTTATGGCTACACCTTC. It is translated as CASSMGQGYGYTF.

There are a few counts of this clone. As DNA, the CDR3 is TGTGCCAGCATCCGGGACAGTAACACTGAAGCTTTCTTT. Translating it yields CASIRDSNTEAFF. This chain uses TRBV6-5 with TRBJ1-1, with 7 positions matching TRBD1. This CDR3 is 13 amino acids long. Germline V gene data show CDR1 as MNHEY and CDR2 as SVGAGI. Trimming took 7 bases from V and 2 from J; bases not matched to a gene: 4.

The chain recombines TRBV5-1 with TRBJ2-2, with TRBD1 identical over 9 bases. Trimming took 4 bases from V and 4 from J; bases not matched to a gene: 11. In germline, CDR1 is SGHRS, CDR2 YFSETQ. The CDR3 spans 17 residues. CDR3: CASSPQGALGVTGELFF. In DNA, the CDR3 is TGCGCCAGCAGCCCACAGGGGGCGCTGGGGGTCACCGGGGAGCTGTTTTTT.

The gene calls are TRBV19 and TRBJ1-4, with a possible D match to TRBD1 (5 bases). Looked up from germline, CDR1 is LNHDA and CDR2 is SQIVND (reference sequence). The CDR3 length is 15 residues. Trimming took 3 bases from V and 7 from J, leaving 15 bases between them. The CDR3 is CASSISGQLIEKLFF. Written as DNA, the CDR3 is TGTGCCAGTAGTATCTCAGGACAACTGATTGAAAAACTGTTTTTT.

The V gene is TRBV27, the J gene TRBJ1-5; possible D gene TRBD1, 5 bases. CDR3 size: 16 residues. Germline V gene sequence: CDR1 MNHEY, CDR2 SMNVEV (reference sequence). V was shortened by 6 bases and J by 3 bases, with 18 bases between the two germline ends. In DNA, the CDR3 is TGTGCCAGCAGGGGACGACTAGGGGTGGACAATCAGCCCCAGCATTTT. Protein: CASRGRLGVDNQPQHF.

This chain links TRBV5-1 with TRBJ1-1, with TRBD1 as a possible D gene (6 bases). This CDR3 spans 16 amino acids. V gave up 0 bases and J gave up 4 bases, with 16 bases separating them. From germline, CDR1 is SGHRS and CDR2 YFSETQ. As DNA, the CDR3 is TGCGCCAGCAGCTTGGAGGGGGACGTCTCCAGCACTGAAGCTTTCTTT. This codes for CASSLEGDVSSTEAFF.

This clone was observed once. The rearrangement links TRBV7-2 to TRBJ2-3; D is possibly TRBD2 (7 bases). Trimming left V 0 bases short and J 5 bases short, with 12 bases between. The germline gives CDR1 SGHTA, CDR2 FQGNSA. This CDR3 is built from 15 residues. The CDR3 sequence is CASSLAGGHVDTQYF. CDR3 nucleotide sequence: TGTGCCAGCAGCTTAGCGGGGGGGCACGTAGATACGCAGTATTTT.

Here the CDR3 reads CASSQAHRGEKLFF. In nucleotides, the CDR3 is TGCGCCAGCAGCCAAGCCCACAGGGGTGAAAAACTGTTTTTT. The V and J genes are TRBV4-1 and TRBJ1-4, with 7 positions matching TRBD1. Germline CDR1 MGHRA, CDR2 YSYEKL. V dropped 1 base and J dropped 7; count of bases not matched to a gene: 3. This CDR3 is 14 amino acids long.

This clone was counted once. V usage is TRBV5-1 and J usage is TRBJ2-1, with D possibly being TRBD1 (6 bases). Trimming stripped 0 bases from V and 6 bases from J, with 22 bases between. The CDR3 covers 18 residues. CDR1 is SGHRS, CDR2 YFSETQ, per germline. CDR3 nucleotides: TGCGCCAGCAGCTTGGGGACGTTTTATGGGGGCAACCGCAATGAGCAGTTCTTC. As protein: CASSLGTFYGGNRNEQFF.

The J gene is TRBJ2-5, the V gene TRBV5-1, with 7 bases lining up with TRBD2. Germline values: CDR1 SGHRS, CDR2 YFSETQ. V trimming: 1 base; J trimming: 2 bases; junction bases outside the gene matches: 8. The CDR3 extends over 16 amino acids. The DNA of the CDR3 is TGCGCCAGCAGCTTGTTGGGGGGGATTAGGCAAGAGACCCAGTACTTC. This codes for CASSLLGGIRQETQYF.

The V and J genes are TRBV5-1 and TRBJ2-7, with D perhaps TRBD2 (6 bases). V was trimmed by 0 bases and J by 6 bases, leaving 16 bases between them. Germline V gene lookup returns CDR1 SGHRS and CDR2 YFSETQ. The CDR3 is 15 amino acids. The CDR3 DNA is TGCGCCAGCAGCTTGGCCTGGGGGGTAATATCCGAGCAGTACTTC. Residues: CASSLAWGVISEQYF.

CDR3 bases: TGTGCCAGCAGCCTACGACAGGGGAACTATGGCTACACCTTC. This gives the protein CASSLRQGNYGYTF. This chain joins TRBV14 and TRBJ1-2; 8 bases match TRBD1. There are 14 residues in the CDR3. Trimming removed 4 bases from V and 2 bases from J; junction bases left unmatched: 3. CDR1 SGHDN and CDR2 FVKESK come from the germline V gene.

V is TRBV13 and J is TRBJ1-6; 8 bases map to TRBD1. Germline V gene data show CDR1 as PRHDT and CDR2 as FYEKMQ (reference sequence). J lost 13 bases, V lost 5 bases, and 10 bases had no gene match. The CDR3 runs to 14 residues. For the CDR3, the DNA is TGTGCCAGCAGCCTTCAGGGGGCGGTTTCTCCCCTCCACTTT. Translated: CASSLQGAVSPLHF.

V is TRBV12-5 and J is TRBJ2-5; TRBD2 matches at 12 bases. This CDR3 is 20 amino acids long. CDR1 and CDR2 from the germline V gene are LGHNT and FRNRAP. V lost 3 bases, J lost 4 bases, and 18 bases stayed unmatched. CDR3 region: CASGFRSLGLAGPQRETQYF. CDR3 nucleotides: TGTGCTAGTGGTTTTCGCTCCTTAGGACTAGCGGGGCCCCAACGAGAGACCCAGTACTTC.